This T cell receptor beta chain stems from a study of cytomegalovirus exposure and HLA in healthy donors. This PCR relied on a set of 60 Vbeta primers and 13 Jbeta primers. Profiled with immunoSEQ multiplex PCR; TCRdb holds only in-frame clones, not every one. This table has some 40,000 clones, around 82% appearing once. V lost 0 bases to trimming and J lost 3 bases, with 14 bases between them. This CDR3 spans 16 amino acids. Germline V gene sequence: CDR1 KGHSH, CDR2 LQKENI. This TCR was recovered from a woman younger than 30 in good health and CMV-seropositive. The genes are TRBV18 and TRBJ2-5; perhaps TRBD1 as D (5 bases). Sequenced: PBMCs. The CDR3 bases are TGTGCCAGCTCACCACCTTCCGCAGGGTTAAAAGAGACCCAGTACTTC. Protein sequence: CASSPPSAGLKETQYF.